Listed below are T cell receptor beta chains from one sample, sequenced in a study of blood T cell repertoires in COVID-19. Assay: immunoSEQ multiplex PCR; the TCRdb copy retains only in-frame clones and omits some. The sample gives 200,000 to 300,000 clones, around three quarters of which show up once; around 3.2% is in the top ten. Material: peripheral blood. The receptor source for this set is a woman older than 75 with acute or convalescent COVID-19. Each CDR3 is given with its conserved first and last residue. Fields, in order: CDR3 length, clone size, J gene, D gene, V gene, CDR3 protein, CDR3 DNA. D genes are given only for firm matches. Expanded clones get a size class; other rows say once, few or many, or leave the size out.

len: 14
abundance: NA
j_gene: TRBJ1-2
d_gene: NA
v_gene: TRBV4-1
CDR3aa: CASSQDRVLFGYTF
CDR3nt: TGCGCCAGCAGCCAAGATCGGGTGTTGTTTGGCTACACCTTC

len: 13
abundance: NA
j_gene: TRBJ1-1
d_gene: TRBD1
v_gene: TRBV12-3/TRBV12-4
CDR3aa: CASSFLQGVGAFF
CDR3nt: TGTGCCAGCAGTTTTCTCCAGGGGGTAGGGGCTTTCTTT

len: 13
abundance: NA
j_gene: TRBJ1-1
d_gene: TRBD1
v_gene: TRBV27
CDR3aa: CASSRDRNTEAFF
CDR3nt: TGTGCCAGCAGTCGGGACAGAAACACTGAAGCTTTCTTT

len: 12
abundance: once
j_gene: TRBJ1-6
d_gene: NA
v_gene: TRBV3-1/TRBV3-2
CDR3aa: CASSQSNSPLHF
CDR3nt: TGTGCCAGCAGCCAGTCGAATTCACCCCTCCACTTT

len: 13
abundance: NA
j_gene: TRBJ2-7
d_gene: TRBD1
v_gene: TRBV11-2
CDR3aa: CASRTGGSYEQYF
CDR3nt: TGTGCCAGCAGGACAGGGGGCTCCTACGAGCAGTACTTC

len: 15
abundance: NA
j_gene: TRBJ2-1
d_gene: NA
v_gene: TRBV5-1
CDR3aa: CASSETGQKYNEQFF
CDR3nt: TGCGCCAGCAGTGAGACCGGACAGAAATACAATGAGCAGTTCTTC

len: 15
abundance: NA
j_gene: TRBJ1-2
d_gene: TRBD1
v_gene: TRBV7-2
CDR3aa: CASSLGQGQGYGYTF
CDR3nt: TGTGCCAGCAGCTTAGGACAGGGTCAAGGGTATGGCTACACCTTC

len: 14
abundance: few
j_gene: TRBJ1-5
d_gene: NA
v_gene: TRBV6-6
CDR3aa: CASNDRDYNQPQHF
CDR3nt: TGTGCCAGCAACGACCGGGACTACAATCAGCCCCAGCATTTT

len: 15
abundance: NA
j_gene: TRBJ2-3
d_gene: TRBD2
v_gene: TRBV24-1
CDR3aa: CATSDSGRARDTQYF
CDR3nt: TGTGCCACCAGTGACAGCGGGAGGGCGCGAGATACGCAGTATTTT

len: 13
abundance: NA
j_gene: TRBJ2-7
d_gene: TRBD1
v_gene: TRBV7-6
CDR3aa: CASSPTGKGEQYF
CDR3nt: TGTGCCAGCAGCCCGACAGGGAAGGGCGAGCAGTACTTC

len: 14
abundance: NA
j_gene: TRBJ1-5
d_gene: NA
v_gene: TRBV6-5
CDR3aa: CASSYSRSNQPQHF
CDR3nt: TGTGCCAGCAGTTATAGCCGTAGCAATCAGCCCCAGCATTTT

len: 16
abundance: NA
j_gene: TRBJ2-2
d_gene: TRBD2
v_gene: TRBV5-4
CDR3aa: CASSLKAGANTGELFF
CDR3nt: TGTGCCAGCAGCCTGAAAGCGGGGGCGAACACCGGGGAGCTGTTTTTT

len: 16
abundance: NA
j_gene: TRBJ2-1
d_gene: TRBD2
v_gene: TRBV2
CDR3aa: CATSGQRGISYNEQFF
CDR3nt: TGTGCCACCAGTGGGCAGCGGGGGATTTCATACAATGAGCAGTTCTTC

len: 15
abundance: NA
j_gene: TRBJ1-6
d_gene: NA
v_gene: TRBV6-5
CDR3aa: CASSPLTGNNSPLHF
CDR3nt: TGTGCCAGCAGCCCCCTTACAGGGAATAATTCACCCCTCCACTTT

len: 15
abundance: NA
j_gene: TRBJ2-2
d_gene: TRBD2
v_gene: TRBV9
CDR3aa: CASSVVSGSSGELFF
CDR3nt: TGTGCCAGCAGCGTAGTTAGCGGGAGTTCCGGGGAGCTGTTTTTT

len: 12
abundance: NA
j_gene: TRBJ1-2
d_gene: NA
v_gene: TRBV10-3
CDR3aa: CAISTGSYGYTF
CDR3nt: TGTGCCATCAGTACAGGCTCCTATGGCTACACCTTC

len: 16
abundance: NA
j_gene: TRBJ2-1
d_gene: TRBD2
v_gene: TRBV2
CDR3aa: CASSEGLGGGYNEQFF
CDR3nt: TGTGCCAGCAGTGAAGGGTTGGGCGGGGGGTACAATGAGCAGTTCTTC

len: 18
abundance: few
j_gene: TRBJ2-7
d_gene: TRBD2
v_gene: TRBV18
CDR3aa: CASSPQKASGTSGSEQYF
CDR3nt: TGTGCCAGCTCACCACAGAAGGCCTCCGGGACTAGCGGCTCCGAGCAGTACTTC

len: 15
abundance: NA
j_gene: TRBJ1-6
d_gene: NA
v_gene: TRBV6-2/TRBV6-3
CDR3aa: CASSYSYYNNSPLHF
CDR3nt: TGTGCCAGCAGTTACTCGTACTACAATAATTCACCCCTCCACTTT

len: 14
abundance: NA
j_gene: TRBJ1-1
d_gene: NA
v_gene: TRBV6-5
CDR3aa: CASSYSGRNTEAFF
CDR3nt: TGTGCCAGCAGTTACTCGGGCAGGAACACTGAAGCTTTCTTT

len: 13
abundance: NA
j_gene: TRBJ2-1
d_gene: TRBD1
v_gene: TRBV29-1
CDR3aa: CSAAGQGFNEQFF
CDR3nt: TGCAGCGCCGCGGGACAGGGGTTTAATGAGCAGTTCTTC

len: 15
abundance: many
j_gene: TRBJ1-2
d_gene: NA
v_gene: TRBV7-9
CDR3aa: CASSLGRGELNGYTF
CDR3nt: TGTGCCAGCAGCTTAGGCAGGGGCGAGTTGAATGGCTACACCTTC

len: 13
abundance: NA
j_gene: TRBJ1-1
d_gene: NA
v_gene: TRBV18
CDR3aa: CASSPRGNTEAFF
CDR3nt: TGTGCCAGCTCACCCCGGGGAAACACTGAAGCTTTCTTT

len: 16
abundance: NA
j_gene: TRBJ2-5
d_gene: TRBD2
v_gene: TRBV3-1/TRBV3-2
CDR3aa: CASSPFRLAGQETQYF
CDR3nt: TGTGCCAGCAGCCCCTTTCGACTAGCGGGCCAAGAGACCCAGTACTTC

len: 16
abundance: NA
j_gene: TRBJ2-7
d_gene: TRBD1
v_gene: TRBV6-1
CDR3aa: CASSVLWGQDDYEQYF
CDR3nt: TGTGCCAGCAGTGTTTTGTGGGGACAGGACGACTACGAGCAGTACTTC

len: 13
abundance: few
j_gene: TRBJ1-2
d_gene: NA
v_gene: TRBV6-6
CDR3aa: CASSTTTTGGYTF
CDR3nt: TGTGCCAGCAGTACCACAACGACAGGTGGCTACACCTTC

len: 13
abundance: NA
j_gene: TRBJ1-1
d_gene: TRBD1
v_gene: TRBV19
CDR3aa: CASGTGDIPEAFF
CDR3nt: TGTGCCAGTGGTACAGGGGATATCCCTGAAGCTTTCTTT

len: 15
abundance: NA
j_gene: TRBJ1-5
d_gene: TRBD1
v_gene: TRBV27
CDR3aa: CASSLVGQGNQPQHF
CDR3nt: TGTGCCAGCAGTTTAGTGGGACAGGGGAATCAGCCCCAGCATTTT

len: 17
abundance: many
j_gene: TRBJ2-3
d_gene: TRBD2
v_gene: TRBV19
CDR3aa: CASSWGGRSGTTDTQYF
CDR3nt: TGTGCCAGTAGTTGGGGGGGTCGGAGCGGGACCACGGATACGCAGTATTTT

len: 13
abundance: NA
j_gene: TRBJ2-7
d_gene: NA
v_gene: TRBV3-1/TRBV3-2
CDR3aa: CASSITSSTVQYF
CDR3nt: TGTGCCAGCAGCATTACCAGCTCAACAGTGCAGTACTTC

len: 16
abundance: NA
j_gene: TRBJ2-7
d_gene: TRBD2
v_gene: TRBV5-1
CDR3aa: CASSLHPSGDYYEQYF
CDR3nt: TGCGCCAGCAGCTTGCACCCTAGCGGAGACTACTACGAGCAGTACTTC

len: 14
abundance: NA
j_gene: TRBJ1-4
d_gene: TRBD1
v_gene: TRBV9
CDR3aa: CASNLGQPNEKLFF
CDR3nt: TGTGCCAGCAATCTGGGACAGCCTAATGAAAAACTGTTTTTT

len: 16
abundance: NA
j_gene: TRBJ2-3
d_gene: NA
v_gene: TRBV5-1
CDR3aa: CASNPGGSPSTDTQYF
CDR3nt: TGCGCCAGCAACCCTGGCGGGTCTCCTAGCACAGATACGCAGTATTTT

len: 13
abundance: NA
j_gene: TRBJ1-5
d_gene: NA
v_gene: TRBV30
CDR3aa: CAWDTGLDQPQHF
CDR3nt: TGTGCCTGGGATACAGGGCTGGATCAGCCCCAGCATTTT

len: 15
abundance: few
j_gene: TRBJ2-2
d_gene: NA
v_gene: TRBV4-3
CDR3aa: CASSQDVSGPGELFF
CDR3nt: TGCGCCAGCAGCCAAGATGTCTCAGGGCCCGGGGAGCTGTTTTTT

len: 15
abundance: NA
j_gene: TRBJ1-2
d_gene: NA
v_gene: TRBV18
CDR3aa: CASSPGLDRNYGYTF
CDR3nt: TGTGCCAGCTCTCCGGGTCTTGACAGGAACTATGGCTACACCTTC

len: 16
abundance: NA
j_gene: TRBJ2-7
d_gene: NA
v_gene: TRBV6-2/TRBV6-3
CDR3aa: CASSSVTGVPPYEQYF
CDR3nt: TGTGCCAGCAGCTCAGTGACGGGAGTTCCCCCTTACGAGCAGTACTTC

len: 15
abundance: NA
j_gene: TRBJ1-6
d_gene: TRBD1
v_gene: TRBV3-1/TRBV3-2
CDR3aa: CASSPLRGGNSPLHF
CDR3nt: TGTGCCAGCAGCCCCCTCAGAGGGGGCAATTCACCCCTCCACTTT

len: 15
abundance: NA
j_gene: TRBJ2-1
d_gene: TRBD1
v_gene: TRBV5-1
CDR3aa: CASSSAGGSYNEQFF
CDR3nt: TGCGCCAGCAGCTCTGCAGGGGGCTCCTACAATGAGCAGTTCTTC

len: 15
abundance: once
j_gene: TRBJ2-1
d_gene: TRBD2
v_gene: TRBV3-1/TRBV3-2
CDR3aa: CASSLSGGAGNEQFF
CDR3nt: TGTGCCAGCAGCCTTAGCGGGGGGGCCGGGAATGAGCAGTTCTTC

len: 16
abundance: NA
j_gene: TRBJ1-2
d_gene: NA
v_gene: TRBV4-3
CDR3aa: CASSQDSTERGYGYTF
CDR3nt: TGCGCCAGCAGCCAAGATTCAACAGAACGGGGCTATGGCTACACCTTC

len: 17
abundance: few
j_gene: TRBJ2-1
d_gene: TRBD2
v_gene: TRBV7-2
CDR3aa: CASSPRPGLAGDNEQFF
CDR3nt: TGTGCCAGCAGCCCCCGCCCGGGACTAGCGGGAGACAATGAGCAGTTCTTC

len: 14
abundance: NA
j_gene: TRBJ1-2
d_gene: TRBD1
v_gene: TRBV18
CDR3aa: CASSRQTGNYGYTF
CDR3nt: TGTGCCAGCTCTCGCCAGACAGGGAACTATGGCTACACCTTC

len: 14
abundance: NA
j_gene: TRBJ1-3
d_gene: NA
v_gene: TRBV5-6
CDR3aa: CASSLVGGGNTIYF
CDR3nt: TGTGCCAGCAGCTTGGTGGGGGGAGGAAACACCATATATTTT

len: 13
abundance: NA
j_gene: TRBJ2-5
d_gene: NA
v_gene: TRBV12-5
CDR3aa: CASGPRGAETQYF
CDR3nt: TGTGCTAGTGGCCCACGGGGGGCGGAGACCCAGTACTTC

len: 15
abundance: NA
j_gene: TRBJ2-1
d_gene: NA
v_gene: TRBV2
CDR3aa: CASSRGLAAYNEQFF
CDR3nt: TGTGCCAGCAGTCGGGGGCTAGCGGCCTACAATGAGCAGTTCTTC

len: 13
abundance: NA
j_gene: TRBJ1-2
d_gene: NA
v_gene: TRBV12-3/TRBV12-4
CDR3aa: CASSSLFAHGYTF
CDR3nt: TGTGCCAGCAGTTCACTATTTGCCCATGGCTACACCTTC

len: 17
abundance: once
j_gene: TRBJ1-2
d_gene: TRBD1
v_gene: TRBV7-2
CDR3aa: CASSLVPTGDRYYGYTF
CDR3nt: TGTGCCAGCAGCTTGGTCCCCACAGGGGATCGGTACTATGGCTACACCTTC

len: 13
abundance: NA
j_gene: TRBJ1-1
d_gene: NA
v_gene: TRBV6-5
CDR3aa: CASRETENTEAFF
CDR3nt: TGTGCCAGCAGGGAGACAGAGAACACTGAAGCTTTCTTT

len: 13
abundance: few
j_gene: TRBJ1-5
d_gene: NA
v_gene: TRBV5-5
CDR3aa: CASSLGANQPQHF
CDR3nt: TGTGCCAGCAGCTTAGGAGCAAATCAGCCCCAGCATTTT

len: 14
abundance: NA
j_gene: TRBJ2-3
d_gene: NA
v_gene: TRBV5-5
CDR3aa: CASSVRRSGDTQYF
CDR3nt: TGTGCCAGCAGCGTCCGTAGAAGCGGAGATACGCAGTATTTT

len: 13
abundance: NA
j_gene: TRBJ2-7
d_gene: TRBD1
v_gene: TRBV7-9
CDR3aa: CASRRDRGYEQYF
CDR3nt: TGTGCCAGCAGAAGAGACAGGGGGTACGAGCAGTACTTC

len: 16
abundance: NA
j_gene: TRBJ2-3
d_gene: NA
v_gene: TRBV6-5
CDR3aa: CASSYSPAGRTDTQYF
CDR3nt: TGTGCCAGCAGTTACTCTCCGGCGGGGCGCACAGATACGCAGTATTTT